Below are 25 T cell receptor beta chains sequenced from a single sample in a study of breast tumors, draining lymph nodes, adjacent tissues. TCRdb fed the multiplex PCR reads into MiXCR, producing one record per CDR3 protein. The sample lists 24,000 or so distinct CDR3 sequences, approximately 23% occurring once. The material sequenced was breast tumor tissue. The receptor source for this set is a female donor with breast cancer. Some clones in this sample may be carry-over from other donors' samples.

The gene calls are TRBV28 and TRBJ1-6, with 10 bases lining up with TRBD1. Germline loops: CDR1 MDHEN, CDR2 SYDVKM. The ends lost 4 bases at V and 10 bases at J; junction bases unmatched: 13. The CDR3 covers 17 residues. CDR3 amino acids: CASSYPPRTGGRSPLHF. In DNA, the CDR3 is TGTGCCAGCAGTTACCCCCCAAGGACAGGGGGAAGGTCACCCCTCCACTTT.

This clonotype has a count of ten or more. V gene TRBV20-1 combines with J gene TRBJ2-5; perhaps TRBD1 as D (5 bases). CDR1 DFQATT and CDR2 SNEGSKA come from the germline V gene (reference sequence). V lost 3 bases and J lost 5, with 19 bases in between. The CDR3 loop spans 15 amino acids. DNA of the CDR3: TGCAGTGCTAGCCTAAGCCCAGGGTCGGGCGAGACCCAGTACTTC. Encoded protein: CSASLSPGSGETQYF.

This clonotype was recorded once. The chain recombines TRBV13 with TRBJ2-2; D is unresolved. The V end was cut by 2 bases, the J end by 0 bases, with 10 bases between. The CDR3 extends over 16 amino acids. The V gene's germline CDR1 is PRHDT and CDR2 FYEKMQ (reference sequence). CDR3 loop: CASSLSTNANTGELFF. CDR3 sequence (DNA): TGTGCCAGCAGCTTAAGCACCAACGCGAACACCGGGGAGCTGTTTTTT.

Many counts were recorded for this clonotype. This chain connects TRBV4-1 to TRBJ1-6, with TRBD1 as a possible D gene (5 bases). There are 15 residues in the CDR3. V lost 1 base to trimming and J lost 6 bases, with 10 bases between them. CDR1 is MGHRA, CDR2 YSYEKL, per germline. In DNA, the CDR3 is TGCGCCAGCAGCCAAGGGGGCAGTCCTAATTCACCCCTCCACTTT. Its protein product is CASSQGGSPNSPLHF.

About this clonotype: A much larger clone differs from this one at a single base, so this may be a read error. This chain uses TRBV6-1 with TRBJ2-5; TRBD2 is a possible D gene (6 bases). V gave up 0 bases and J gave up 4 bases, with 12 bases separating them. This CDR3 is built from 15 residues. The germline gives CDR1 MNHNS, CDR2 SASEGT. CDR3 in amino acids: CASSEAYGSVETQYF. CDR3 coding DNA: TGTGCCAGCAGTGAAGCTTACGGGAGTGTAGAGACCCAGTACTTC.

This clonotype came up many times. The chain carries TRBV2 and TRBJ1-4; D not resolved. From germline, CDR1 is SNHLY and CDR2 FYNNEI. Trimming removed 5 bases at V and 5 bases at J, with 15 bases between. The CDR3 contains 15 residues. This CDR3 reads CASSSRGLPNEKLFF. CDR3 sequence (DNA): TGTGCCAGCAGTTCACGGGGTCTACCGAATGAAAAACTGTTTTTT.

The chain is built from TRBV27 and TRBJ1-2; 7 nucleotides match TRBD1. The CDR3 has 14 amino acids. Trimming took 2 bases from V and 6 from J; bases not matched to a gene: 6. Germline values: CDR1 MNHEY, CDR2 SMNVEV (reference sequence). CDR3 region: CASSLLTGSHGYTF. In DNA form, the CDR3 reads TGTGCCAGCAGTTTACTGACAGGGAGCCATGGCTACACCTTC.

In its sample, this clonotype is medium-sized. The CDR3, as DNA: TGTGCCAGTAGTATATCGGGACTAGCCTCGAGCGAGCAGTACTTC. It encodes CASSISGLASSEQYF. The rearrangement uses TRBV19 and TRBJ2-7; TRBD2 matches at 9 bases. This CDR3 comprises 15 residues. The V segment lost 2 bases and the J segment 6 bases; nucleotides outside the gene matches: 8. CDR1 is LNHDA, CDR2 SQIVND, per germline (reference sequence).

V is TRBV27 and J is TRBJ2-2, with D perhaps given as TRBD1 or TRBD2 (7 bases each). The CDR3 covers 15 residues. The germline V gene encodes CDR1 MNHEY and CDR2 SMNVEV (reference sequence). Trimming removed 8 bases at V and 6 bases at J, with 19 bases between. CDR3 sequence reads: CASRQWEGAAGELFF. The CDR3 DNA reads TGTGCCAGCCGCCAATGGGAGGGGGCGGCCGGGGAGCTGTTTTTT.

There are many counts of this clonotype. The CDR3 bases are TGTGCCAGCAGCTTGGGTTGGGCCAGCGTTGGTGGGGGCTACACCTTC. Encoded protein: CASSLGWASVGGGYTF. The chain carries TRBV5-8 and TRBJ1-2; no clear D. V was pared by 0 bases and J by 8 bases, with 20 bases between. This CDR3 spans 16 amino acids. Germline V lookup: CDR1 SGHTS, CDR2 YDEGEE.

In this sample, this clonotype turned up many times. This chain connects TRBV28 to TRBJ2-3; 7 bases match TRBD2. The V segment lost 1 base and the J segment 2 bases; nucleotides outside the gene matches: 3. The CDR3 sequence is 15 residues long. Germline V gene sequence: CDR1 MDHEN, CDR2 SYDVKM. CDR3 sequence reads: CASSLLGGTTDTQYF. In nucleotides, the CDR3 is TGTGCCAGCAGTTTATTGGGGGGGACCACAGATACGCAGTATTTT.

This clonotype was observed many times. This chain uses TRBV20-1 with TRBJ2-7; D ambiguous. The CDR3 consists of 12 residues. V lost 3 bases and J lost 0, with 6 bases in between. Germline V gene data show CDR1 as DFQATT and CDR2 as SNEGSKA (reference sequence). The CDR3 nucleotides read TGCAGTGCTAGTCAGAGCTCCTACGAGCAGTACTTC. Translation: CSASQSSYEQYF.

The CDR3 sequence is CSAYLLSGTRETQYF. The CDR3 nucleotides are TGCAGTGCTTATCTCCTCTCCGGGACTAGAGAGACCCAGTACTTC. The rearrangement links TRBV20-1 to TRBJ2-5, with TRBD2 identical over 8 bases. This CDR3 contains 15 residues. Germline V CDR1 and CDR2: DFQATT, SNEGSKA (reference sequence). Trimming took 5 bases from V and 4 from J; bases not matched to a gene: 12.

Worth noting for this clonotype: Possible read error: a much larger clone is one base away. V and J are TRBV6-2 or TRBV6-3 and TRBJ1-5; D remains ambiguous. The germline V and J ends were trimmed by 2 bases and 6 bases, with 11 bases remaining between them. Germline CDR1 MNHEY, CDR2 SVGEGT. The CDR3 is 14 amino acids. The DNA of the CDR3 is TGTGCCAGCAGTTACCCACAGCTGAGTCAGCCCCAGCATTTT. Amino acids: CASSYPQLSQPQHF.

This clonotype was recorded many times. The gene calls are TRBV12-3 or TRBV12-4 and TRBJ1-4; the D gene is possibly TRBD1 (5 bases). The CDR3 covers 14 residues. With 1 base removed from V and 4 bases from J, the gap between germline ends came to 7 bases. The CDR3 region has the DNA TGTGCCAGCAGTTTAGGACAGAATAATGAAAAACTGTTTTTT. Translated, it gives CASSLGQNNEKLFF.

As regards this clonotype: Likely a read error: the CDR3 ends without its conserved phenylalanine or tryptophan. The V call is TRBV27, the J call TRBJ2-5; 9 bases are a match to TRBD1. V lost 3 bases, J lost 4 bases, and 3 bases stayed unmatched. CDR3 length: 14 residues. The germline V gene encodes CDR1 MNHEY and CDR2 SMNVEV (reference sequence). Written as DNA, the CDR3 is TGTGCCAGCAGTTTTGGACAGGGGACAGAGACCCAGTACTCC. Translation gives CASSFGQGTETQYS.

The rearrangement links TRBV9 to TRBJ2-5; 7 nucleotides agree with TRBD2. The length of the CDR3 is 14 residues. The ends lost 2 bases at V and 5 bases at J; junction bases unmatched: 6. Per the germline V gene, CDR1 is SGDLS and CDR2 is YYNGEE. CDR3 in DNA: TGTGCCAGCAGCGTCCTGGGAGGGCCGGAGACCCAGTACTTC. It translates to CASSVLGGPETQYF.

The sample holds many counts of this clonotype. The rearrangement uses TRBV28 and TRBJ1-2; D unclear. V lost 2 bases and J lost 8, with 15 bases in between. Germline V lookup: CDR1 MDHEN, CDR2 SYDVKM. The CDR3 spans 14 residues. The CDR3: CASSLRAGEGGYTF. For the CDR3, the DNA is TGTGCCAGCAGTTTAAGGGCAGGTGAAGGGGGCTACACCTTC.

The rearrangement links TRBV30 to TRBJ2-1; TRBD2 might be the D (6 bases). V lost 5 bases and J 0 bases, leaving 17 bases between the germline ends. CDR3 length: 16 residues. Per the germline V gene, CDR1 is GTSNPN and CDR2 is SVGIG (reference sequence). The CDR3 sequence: CAWVPPQAGSYNEQFF. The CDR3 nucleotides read TGTGCCTGGGTGCCCCCCCAAGCGGGCTCCTACAATGAGCAGTTCTTC.

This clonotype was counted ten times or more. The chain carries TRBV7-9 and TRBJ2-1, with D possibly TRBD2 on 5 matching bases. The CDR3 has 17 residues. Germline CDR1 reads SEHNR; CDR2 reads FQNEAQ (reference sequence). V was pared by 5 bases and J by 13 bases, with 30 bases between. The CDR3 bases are TGTGCCAGCAGCATCCACCGGGGTATTTTTACCGGGGTGGAACAGTTCTTC. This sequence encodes CASSIHRGIFTGVEQFF.

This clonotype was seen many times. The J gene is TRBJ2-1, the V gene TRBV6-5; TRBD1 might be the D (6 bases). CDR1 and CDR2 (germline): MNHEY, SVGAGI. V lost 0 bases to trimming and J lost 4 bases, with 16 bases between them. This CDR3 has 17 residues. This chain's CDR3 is CASSYSGGSSLYNEQFF. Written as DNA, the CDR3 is TGTGCCAGCAGTTACTCTGGGGGCAGTAGTTTGTACAATGAGCAGTTCTTC.

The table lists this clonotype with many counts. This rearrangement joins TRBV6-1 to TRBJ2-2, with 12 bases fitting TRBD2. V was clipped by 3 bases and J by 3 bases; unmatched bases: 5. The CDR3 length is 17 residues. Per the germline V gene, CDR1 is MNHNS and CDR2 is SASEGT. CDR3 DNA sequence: TGTGCCAGCAGTGAGCTAGCGGGAGGGGGCGACACCGGGGAGCTGTTTTTT. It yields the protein CASSELAGGGDTGELFF.

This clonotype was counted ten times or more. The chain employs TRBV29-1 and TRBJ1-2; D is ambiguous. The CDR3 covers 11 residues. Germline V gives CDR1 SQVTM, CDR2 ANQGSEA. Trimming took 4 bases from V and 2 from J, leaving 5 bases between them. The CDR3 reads CSVAQNYGYTF. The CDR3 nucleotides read TGCAGCGTTGCACAGAACTATGGCTACACCTTC.

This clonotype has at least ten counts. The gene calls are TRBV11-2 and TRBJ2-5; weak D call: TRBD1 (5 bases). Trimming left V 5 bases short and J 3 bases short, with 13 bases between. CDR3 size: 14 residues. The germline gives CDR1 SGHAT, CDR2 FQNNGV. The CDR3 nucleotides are TGTGCCAGCAGCCCAACGCCGGACAAAGAGACCCAGTACTTC. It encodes CASSPTPDKETQYF.

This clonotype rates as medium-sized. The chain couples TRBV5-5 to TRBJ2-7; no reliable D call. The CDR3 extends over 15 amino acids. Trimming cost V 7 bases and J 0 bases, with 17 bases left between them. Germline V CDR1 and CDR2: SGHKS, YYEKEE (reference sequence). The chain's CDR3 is CASQQWSPSSYEQYF. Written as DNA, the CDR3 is TGTGCCAGCCAGCAGTGGAGCCCCAGCTCCTACGAGCAGTACTTC.